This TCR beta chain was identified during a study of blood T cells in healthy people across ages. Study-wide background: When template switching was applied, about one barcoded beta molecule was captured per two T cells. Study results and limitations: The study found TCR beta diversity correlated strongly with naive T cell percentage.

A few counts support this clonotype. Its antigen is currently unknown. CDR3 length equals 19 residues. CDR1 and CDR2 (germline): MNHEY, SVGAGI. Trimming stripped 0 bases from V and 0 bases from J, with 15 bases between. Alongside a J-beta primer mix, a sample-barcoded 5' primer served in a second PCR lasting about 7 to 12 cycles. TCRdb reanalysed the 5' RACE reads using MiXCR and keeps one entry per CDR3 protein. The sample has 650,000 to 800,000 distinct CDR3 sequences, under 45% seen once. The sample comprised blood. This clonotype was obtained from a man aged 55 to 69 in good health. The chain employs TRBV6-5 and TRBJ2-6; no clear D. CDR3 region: CASSYSRAAGYSGANVLTF. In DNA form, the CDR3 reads TGTGCCAGCAGTTACTCCCGCGCAGCTGGGTACTCTGGGGCCAACGTCCTGACTTTC.